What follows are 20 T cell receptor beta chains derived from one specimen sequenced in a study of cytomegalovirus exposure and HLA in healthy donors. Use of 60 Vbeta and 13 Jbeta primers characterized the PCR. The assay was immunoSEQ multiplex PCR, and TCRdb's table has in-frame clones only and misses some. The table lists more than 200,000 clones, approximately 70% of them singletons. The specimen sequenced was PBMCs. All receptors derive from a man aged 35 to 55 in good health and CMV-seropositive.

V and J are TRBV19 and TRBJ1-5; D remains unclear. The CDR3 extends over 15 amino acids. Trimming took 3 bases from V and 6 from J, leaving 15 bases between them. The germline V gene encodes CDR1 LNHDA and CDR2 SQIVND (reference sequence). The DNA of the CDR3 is TGTGCCAGTAGTATTGGAGGCCCGGCGGGTCAGCCCCAGCATTTT. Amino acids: CASSIGGPAGQPQHF.

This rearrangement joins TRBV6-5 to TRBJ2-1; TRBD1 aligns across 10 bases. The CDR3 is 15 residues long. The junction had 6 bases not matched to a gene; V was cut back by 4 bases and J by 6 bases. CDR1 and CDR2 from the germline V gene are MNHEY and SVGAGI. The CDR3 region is CASSFGQGGGNEQFF. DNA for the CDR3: TGTGCCAGCAGTTTCGGACAGGGGGGCGGCAATGAGCAGTTCTTC.

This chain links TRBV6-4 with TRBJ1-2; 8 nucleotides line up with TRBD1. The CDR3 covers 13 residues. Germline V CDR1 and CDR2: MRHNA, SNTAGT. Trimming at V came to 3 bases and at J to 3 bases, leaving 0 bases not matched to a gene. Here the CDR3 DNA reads TGTGCCAGCAGTGAGACAGGGGACTATGGCTACACCTTC. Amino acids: CASSETGDYGYTF.

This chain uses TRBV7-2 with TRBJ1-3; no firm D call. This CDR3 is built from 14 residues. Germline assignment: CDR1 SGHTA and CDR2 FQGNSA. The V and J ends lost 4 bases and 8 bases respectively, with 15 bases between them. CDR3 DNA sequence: TGTGCCAGCAGCTCGCCCGGCAGGCGGGACACCATATATTTT. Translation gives CASSSPGRRDTIYF.

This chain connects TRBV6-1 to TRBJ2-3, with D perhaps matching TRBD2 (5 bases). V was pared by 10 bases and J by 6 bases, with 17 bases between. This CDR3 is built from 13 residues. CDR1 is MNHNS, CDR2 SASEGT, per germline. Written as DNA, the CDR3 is TGTGCCACCGCCCGGGATAAGGCGGATACGCAGTATTTT. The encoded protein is CATARDKADTQYF.

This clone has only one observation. The CDR3 region has the DNA TGTGCCAGCAGCCCCGGGGTTGAGCAGTTCTTC. This translates into CASSPGVEQFF. The chain uses TRBV14 and TRBJ2-1, with D possibly matching TRBD2 (5 bases). Germline V CDR1 and CDR2: SGHDN, FVKESK. The V end was cut by 4 bases, the J end by 9 bases, with 7 bases between. This CDR3 region has 11 residues. Complete variable domain (other parts from reference TRBV14 and TRBJ2-1): EAGVTQFPSHSVIEKGQTVTLRCDPISGHDNLYWYRRVMGKEIKFLLHFVKESKQDESGMPNNRFLAERTGGTYSTLKVQPAELEDSGVYFCASSPGVEQFFGPGTRLTVL.

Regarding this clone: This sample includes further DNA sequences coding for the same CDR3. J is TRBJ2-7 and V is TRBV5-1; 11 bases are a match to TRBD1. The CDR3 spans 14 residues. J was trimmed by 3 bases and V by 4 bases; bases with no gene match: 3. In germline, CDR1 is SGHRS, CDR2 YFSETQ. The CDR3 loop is CASSLGTGGYEQYF. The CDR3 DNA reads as TGCGCCAGCAGCCTAGGGACAGGGGGCTACGAGCAGTACTTC. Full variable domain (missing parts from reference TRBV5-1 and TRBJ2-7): KAGVTQTPRYLIKTRGQQVTLSCSPISGHRSVSWYQQTPGQGLQFLFEYFSETQRNKGNFPGRFSGRQFSNSRSEMNVSTLELGDSALYLCASSLGTGGYEQYFGPGTRLTVT.

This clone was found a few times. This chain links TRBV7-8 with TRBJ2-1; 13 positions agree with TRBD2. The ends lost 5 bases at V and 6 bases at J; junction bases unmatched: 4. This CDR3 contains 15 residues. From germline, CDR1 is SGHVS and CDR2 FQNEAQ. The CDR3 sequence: CASSPWTSGGNEQFF. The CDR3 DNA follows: TGTGCCAGCAGCCCATGGACTAGCGGGGGCAATGAGCAGTTCTTC.

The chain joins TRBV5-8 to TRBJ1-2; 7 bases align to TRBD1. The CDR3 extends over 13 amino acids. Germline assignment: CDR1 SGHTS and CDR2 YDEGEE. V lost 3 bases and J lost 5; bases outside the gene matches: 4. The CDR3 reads CASSSQGYYGYTF. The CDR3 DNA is TGTGCCAGCAGCTCACAGGGGTATTATGGCTACACCTTC.

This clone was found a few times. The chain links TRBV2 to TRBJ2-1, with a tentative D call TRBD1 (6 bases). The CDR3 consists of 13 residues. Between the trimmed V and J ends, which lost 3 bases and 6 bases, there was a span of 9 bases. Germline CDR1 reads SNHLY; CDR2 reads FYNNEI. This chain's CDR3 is CASSDNRVNEQFF. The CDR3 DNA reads TGTGCCAGCAGTGATAACAGGGTCAATGAGCAGTTCTTC.

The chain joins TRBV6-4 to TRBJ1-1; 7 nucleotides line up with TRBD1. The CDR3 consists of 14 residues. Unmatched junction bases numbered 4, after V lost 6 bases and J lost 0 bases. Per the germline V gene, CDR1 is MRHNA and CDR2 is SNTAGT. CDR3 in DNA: TGTGCCAGCAGAAGGGACAGATTGAACACTGAAGCTTTCTTT. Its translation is CASRRDRLNTEAFF.

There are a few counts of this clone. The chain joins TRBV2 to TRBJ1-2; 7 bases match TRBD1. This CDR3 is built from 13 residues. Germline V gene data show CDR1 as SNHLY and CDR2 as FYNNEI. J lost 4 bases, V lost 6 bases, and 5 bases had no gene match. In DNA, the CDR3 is TGTGCCAGCAGCGGGGACAGTTCCTATGGCTACACCTTC. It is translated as CASSGDSSYGYTF.

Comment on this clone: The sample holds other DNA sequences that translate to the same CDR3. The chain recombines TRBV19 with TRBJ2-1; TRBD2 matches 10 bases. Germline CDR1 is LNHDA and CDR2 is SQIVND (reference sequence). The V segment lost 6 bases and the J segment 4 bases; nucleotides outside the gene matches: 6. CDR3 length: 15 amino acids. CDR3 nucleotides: TGTGCCAGTAGCCTAACTAGCGGGGATTACAATGAGCAGTTCTTC. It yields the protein CASSLTSGDYNEQFF.

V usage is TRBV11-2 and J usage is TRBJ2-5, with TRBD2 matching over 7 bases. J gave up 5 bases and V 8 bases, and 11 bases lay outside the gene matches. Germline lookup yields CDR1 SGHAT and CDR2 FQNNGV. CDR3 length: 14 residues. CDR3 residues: CASGPGGGFETQYF. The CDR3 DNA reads TGTGCCAGCGGTCCTGGGGGAGGGTTCGAGACCCAGTACTTC.

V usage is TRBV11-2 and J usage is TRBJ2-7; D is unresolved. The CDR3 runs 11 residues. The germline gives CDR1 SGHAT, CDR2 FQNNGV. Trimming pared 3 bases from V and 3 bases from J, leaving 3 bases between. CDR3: CASSFIYEQYF. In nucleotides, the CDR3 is TGTGCCAGCAGCTTCATCTACGAGCAGTACTTC.

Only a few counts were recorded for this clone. CDR3 sequence (DNA): TGTGCCAGCAGCGAAGGGGGGGGGCGAACTGAAGCTTTCTTT. It specifies CASSEGGGRTEAFF. This rearrangement joins TRBV5-5 to TRBJ1-1; a possible D gene is TRBD1 (6 bases). In germline, CDR1 is SGHKS, CDR2 YYEKEE (reference sequence). The CDR3 has 14 residues. V lost 4 bases and J lost 5, with 15 bases in between.

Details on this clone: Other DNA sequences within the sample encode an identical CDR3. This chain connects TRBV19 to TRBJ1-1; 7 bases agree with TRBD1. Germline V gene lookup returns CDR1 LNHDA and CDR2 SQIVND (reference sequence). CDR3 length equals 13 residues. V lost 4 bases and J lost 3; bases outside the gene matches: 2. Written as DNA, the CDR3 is TGTGCCAGTAGTACAACAGGGGACACTGAAGCTTTCTTT. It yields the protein CASSTTGDTEAFF.

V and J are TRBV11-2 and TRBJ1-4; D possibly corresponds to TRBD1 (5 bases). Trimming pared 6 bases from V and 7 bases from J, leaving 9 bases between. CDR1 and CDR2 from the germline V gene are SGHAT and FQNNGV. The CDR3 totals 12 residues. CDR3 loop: CASSMGGEKLFF. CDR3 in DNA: TGTGCCAGCAGTATGGGGGGTGAAAAACTGTTTTTT.

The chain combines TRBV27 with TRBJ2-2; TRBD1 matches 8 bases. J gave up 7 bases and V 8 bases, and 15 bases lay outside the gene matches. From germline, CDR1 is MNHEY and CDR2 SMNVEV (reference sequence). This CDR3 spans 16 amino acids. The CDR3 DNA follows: TGTGCCAGCTCCACCCCCCTGACAGGGGTGAGCGGGGAGCTGTTTTTT. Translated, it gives CASSTPLTGVSGELFF.

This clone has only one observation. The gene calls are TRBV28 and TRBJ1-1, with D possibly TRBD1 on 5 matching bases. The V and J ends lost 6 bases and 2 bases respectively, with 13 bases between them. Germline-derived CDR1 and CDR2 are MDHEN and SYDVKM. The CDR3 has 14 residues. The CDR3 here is CASRWGGVNTEAFF. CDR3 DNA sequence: TGTGCCAGCAGGTGGGGGGGGGTCAACACTGAAGCTTTCTTT. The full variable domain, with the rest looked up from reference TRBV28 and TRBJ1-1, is DVKVTQSSRYLVKRTGEKVFLECVQDMDHENMFWYRQDPGLGLRLIYFSYDVKMKEKGDIPEGYSVSREKKERFSLILESASTNQTSMYLCASRWGGVNTEAFFGQGTRLTVV.